This T cell receptor beta chain is drawn from a study of Tregs in tolerant kidney transplant recipients. The repertoire was sequenced with immunoSEQ multiplex PCR; TCRdb's copy has only in-frame clones and lacks some. This table holds 20,000 to 25,000 clones, about 85% found once. Details on this clone: Compared with germline, one end of the junction differs, possibly owing to a read error. At the DNA level, this CDR3 is encoded by other sequences in the same sample as well.

Germline V gene lookup returns CDR1 SGHVS and CDR2 FNYEAQ. The CDR3 totals 16 residues. Recipients received nonmyeloablative bone marrow transplants from related graft donors, with transient mixed chimerism. The sequences come from CD8+ T cells from blood (PBMCs), collected 6 months after the transplant. The chain combines TRBV7-6 with TRBJ1-6, with TRBD1 matching 7 bases. The source is a human patient who received a combined kidney and bone marrow transplant. The T cells may partly be graft donor cells. DNA of the CDR3: TGTGCCAGCAGCCACGGACAGGAAACGGGTAATTCCCCCCTCCACTTT. Amino acids: CASSHGQETGNSPLHF. The variable domain in full, with the rest retrieved from reference TRBV7-6 and TRBJ1-6, is GAGVSQSPRYKVTKRGQDVALRCDPISGHVSLYWYRQALGQGPEFLTYFNYEAQQDKSGLPNDRFSAERPEGSISTLTIQRTEQRDSAMYRCASSHGQETGNSPLHFGNGTRLTVT.